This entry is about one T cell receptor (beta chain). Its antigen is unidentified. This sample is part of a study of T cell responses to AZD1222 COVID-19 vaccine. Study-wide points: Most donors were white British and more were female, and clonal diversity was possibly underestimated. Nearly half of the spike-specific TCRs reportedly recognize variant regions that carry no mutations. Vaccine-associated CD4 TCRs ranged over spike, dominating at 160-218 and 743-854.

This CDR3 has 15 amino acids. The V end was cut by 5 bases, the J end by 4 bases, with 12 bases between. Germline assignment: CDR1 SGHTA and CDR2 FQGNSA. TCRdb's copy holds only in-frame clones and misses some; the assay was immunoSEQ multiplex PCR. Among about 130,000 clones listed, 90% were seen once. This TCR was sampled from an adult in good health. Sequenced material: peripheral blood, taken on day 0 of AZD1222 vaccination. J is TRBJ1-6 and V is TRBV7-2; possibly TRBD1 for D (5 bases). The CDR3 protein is CASSLGTEYNSPLHF. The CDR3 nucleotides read TGTGCCAGCAGCCTCGGGACCGAGTATAATTCACCCCTCCACTTT.